The source of this TCR beta chain is a study of blood T cells in healthy people across ages. Findings of the study overall: Long-lived and aged donors differed, with more naive CD4+ cells and higher diversity in the long-lived.

For the second PCR, which ran for 7 to 11 cycles, a sample-barcoded 5' primer and a J-beta primer mix were used. TCRdb reprocessed the 5' RACE reads via MiXCR and lists one record per CDR3 protein. The data show roughly 1.7 million distinct CDR3 sequences, about 32% seen once. The CDR3 is 19 residues long. CDR1 is SGDLS, CDR2 YYNGEE, per germline. The trim removed 0 bases at V and 7 bases at J, leaving 11 bases unmatched. Concerning this clonotype: Its specificity is unknown.

The sample was blood. The clonotype comes from a woman younger than 45 in good health. The chain has TRBV9 and TRBJ2-1, with TRBD2 matching over 15 bases. The CDR3 region has the DNA TGTGCCAGCAGCGTAGCAGGGACTAGCGGGGGGCCCGTGGTTAATGAGCAGTTCTTC. The encoded protein is CASSVAGTSGGPVVNEQFF.